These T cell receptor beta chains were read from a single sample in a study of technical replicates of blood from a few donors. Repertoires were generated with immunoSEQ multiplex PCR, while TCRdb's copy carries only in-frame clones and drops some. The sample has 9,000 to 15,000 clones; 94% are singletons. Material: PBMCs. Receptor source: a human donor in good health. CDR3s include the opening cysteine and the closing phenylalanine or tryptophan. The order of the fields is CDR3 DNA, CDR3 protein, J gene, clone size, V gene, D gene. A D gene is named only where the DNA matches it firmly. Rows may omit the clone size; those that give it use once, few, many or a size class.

DNA: TGTGCCAGCAGCTTGGAGGCCAGGGCAGAGCAGTACTTC
CDR3: CASSLEARAEQYF
J: TRBJ2-7
size: few
V: TRBV5-4
D: NA

DNA: TGTGCCAGCAGCGTTGGTAGCGGCAATGAGCAGTTCTTC
CDR3: CASSVGSGNEQFF
J: TRBJ2-1
size: NA
V: TRBV7-9
D: NA

DNA: TGTGCCAGCAGTTTGGACCCTCGCCTAGCGGGGGCCACAGATACGCAGTATTTT
CDR3: CASSLDPRLAGATDTQYF
J: TRBJ2-3
size: NA
V: TRBV28
D: TRBD2

DNA: TGTGCCTGGAGTGTTGGGGGGAGCTCCTACGAGCAGTACTTC
CDR3: CAWSVGGSSYEQYF
J: TRBJ2-7
size: NA
V: TRBV30
D: NA

DNA: TGTGCCAGCACCTCAACAGGGGGGTGGGAAAAACTGTTTTTT
CDR3: CASTSTGGWEKLFF
J: TRBJ1-4
size: once
V: TRBV28
D: TRBD1

DNA: TGTGCCAGCAGTTTATACGGGCAGGGGACGGGGCTTAATGAAAAACTGTTTTTT
CDR3: CASSLYGQGTGLNEKLFF
J: TRBJ1-4
size: NA
V: TRBV28
D: NA

DNA: TGTGCCTGCCCCAGGGACTACAACTCCTACGAGCAGTACTTC
CDR3: CACPRDYNSYEQYF
J: TRBJ2-7
size: NA
V: TRBV30
D: TRBD2

DNA: TGTGCCAGCAGTTTGGTCCCAGGGGCTGGGGCCAACGTCCTGACTTTC
CDR3: CASSLVPGAGANVLTF
J: TRBJ2-6
size: NA
V: TRBV27
D: NA

DNA: TGCGCCAGCAGCTCAGGGGCGGATTTGCGCACAGATACGCAGTATTTT
CDR3: CASSSGADLRTDTQYF
J: TRBJ2-3
size: NA
V: TRBV5-1
D: NA

DNA: TGTGCCAGCAATCTAGGACAGCTAGCCAAAAACATTCAGTACTTC
CDR3: CASNLGQLAKNIQYF
J: TRBJ2-4
size: NA
V: TRBV6-1
D: NA

DNA: TGTGCCAGCAGCTTCACGCTCGGACTAGCGCTGCAGCAGTACTTC
CDR3: CASSFTLGLALQQYF
J: TRBJ2-7
size: once
V: TRBV7-2
D: TRBD2

DNA: TGTGCAAGTCGCCCGCGAGCGGGACTTAACTACGAGCAGTACTTC
CDR3: CASRPRAGLNYEQYF
J: TRBJ2-7
size: NA
V: TRBV12-2
D: NA

DNA: TGTGCCAGCAGCGTAGCTGTCGGGGGCTCCTACAATGAGCAGTTCTTC
CDR3: CASSVAVGGSYNEQFF
J: TRBJ2-1
size: NA
V: TRBV9
D: NA

DNA: TGTGCCAGCAGCTCCACCGGGGAGCGGGATGAGCAGTTCTTC
CDR3: CASSSTGERDEQFF
J: TRBJ2-1
size: NA
V: TRBV7-7
D: NA

DNA: TGTGCCAGCAGTAATCTAGCGGGAGGGTACGAGCAGTACTTC
CDR3: CASSNLAGGYEQYF
J: TRBJ2-7
size: NA
V: TRBV27
D: TRBD2

DNA: TGCAGCGCCCCGACTAGCGGGAGCACAGATACGCAGTATTTT
CDR3: CSAPTSGSTDTQYF
J: TRBJ2-3
size: NA
V: TRBV29-1
D: TRBD2

DNA: TGTGCCTGGAAAAGTGGAGTAACCTACGAGCAGTACTTC
CDR3: CAWKSGVTYEQYF
J: TRBJ2-7
size: NA
V: TRBV30
D: NA

DNA: TGTGCCAGCAGCTTAGGTTCCGGCGGGAGTCCAGAGACCCAGTACTTC
CDR3: CASSLGSGGSPETQYF
J: TRBJ2-5
size: NA
V: TRBV7-8
D: TRBD2

DNA: TGTGCCAGCGGGGCTCTTCGTGCGAACACCGGGGAGCTGTTTTTT
CDR3: CASGALRANTGELFF
J: TRBJ2-2
size: NA
V: TRBV27
D: NA

DNA: TGCAGCGTTCGAGGGGGGGTAGACTACAATGAGCAGTTCTTC
CDR3: CSVRGGVDYNEQFF
J: TRBJ2-1
size: NA
V: TRBV29-1
D: NA

DNA: TGCGCCAGCAGTGAGACCAGCGGGAGGAAAGGAGAGACCCAGTACTTC
CDR3: CASSETSGRKGETQYF
J: TRBJ2-5
size: NA
V: TRBV10-2
D: TRBD2

DNA: TGTGCCAGCAGCTTAAGCGCGGGAGAGTACAATGAGCAGTTCTTC
CDR3: CASSLSAGEYNEQFF
J: TRBJ2-1
size: NA
V: TRBV11-1
D: TRBD2

DNA: TGTGCCAGCTCAGCGGGAGGTTTCATTAGGGACTATGGCTACACCTTC
CDR3: CASSAGGFIRDYGYTF
J: TRBJ1-2
size: NA
V: TRBV2
D: NA

DNA: TGCGCCAGCAGTGAGAATAACTCTGGAAACACCATATATTTT
CDR3: CASSENNSGNTIYF
J: TRBJ1-3
size: NA
V: TRBV10-1
D: NA

DNA: TGCAGCGCCCGCGGGGGGCCGGAGACCCAGTACTTC
CDR3: CSARGGPETQYF
J: TRBJ2-5
size: NA
V: TRBV29-1
D: TRBD2

DNA: TGTGCCAGCAGCGTCGCAGGGGTCGAGCAGTACTTC
CDR3: CASSVAGVEQYF
J: TRBJ2-7
size: NA
V: TRBV6-5
D: NA

DNA: TGTGCCAGCAGTTCCAGGGGAGGCTACACCTTC
CDR3: CASSSRGGYTF
J: TRBJ1-2
size: once
V: TRBV28
D: NA

DNA: TGCGCCAGCAGCGTAGGACTAGCGGGGGGGATTACAGAGCAGTACTTC
CDR3: CASSVGLAGGITEQYF
J: TRBJ2-7
size: NA
V: TRBV5-1
D: TRBD2

DNA: TGTGCCAGCAGCCCCCGGGGGACAGACAATCAGCCCCAGCATTTT
CDR3: CASSPRGTDNQPQHF
J: TRBJ1-5
size: NA
V: TRBV25-1
D: TRBD1

DNA: TGTGCCAGCAGTGAATTGCCAGAGGGCAATCAGCCCCAGCATTTT
CDR3: CASSELPEGNQPQHF
J: TRBJ1-5
size: NA
V: TRBV2
D: NA

DNA: TGTGCCAGCAGCTTGGAAGACAGGGGGCGAGGCGAGCAGTACTTC
CDR3: CASSLEDRGRGEQYF
J: TRBJ2-7
size: NA
V: TRBV11-2
D: TRBD1

DNA: TGTGCCAGTAGCCCTTCTAGCGGACACACCGGGGAGCTGTTTTTT
CDR3: CASSPSSGHTGELFF
J: TRBJ2-2
size: once
V: TRBV19
D: TRBD2